What follows is one T cell receptor (beta chain) and its context. Its antigen is unknown. No quality values exist for individual bases; no much larger clone is one base distant. These data originate in a study of cytomegalovirus exposure and HLA in healthy donors (dated by TCRdb to 2016 to 2017). In terms of the full investigation: An earlier analysis of about 560 of the donors reported 250 to 300 Gb of sequence data and about 120 million unique TCR beta sequences obtained from about 180 million T cells. An early release covering 550 to 650 HLA-typed donors comprised about 300 gigabases of sequencing data and around 80 million unique TCR sequences. The genetic ancestry cluster associated with self-reported Caucasian donors included around 76% of the approximately 430 genotyped donors. The study aimed to test whether cataloging public T cell receptors could reveal signatures of past pathogen exposure. The study profiled the T cell repertoires of hundreds of subjects by immunosequencing and related them to cytomegalovirus serostatus. Along with the approximately 650-subject first cohort, a separate validation cohort of over a hundred different subjects was used. To predict cytomegalovirus infection status, the study brought together high-throughput TCR immunosequencing, statistical association of individual TCRs with disease status, and machine learning. In a later analysis, previously published TCR beta repertoires from 666 donors were re-analyzed and high-resolution HLA genotyping was added so that TCR occurrence patterns could be studied. The later analysis used no new phenotypic data to find candidate immune exposures, relying instead on TCR beta sequences and their occurrence across donors. To decide whether each TCR beta V gene segment behaved as functional or pseudogenic, an earlier analysis of approximately 600 of the donors relied on high-throughput TCR beta sequencing. Alongside the repertoire data, information on donor age, sex, ethnicity and CMV serostatus was compiled. In a later genetic analysis, genome-wide SNP genotypes for about 65% of the 666 donors were used, and that subset was treated as a discovery cohort. Every repertoire in the discovery cohort had been generated on one and the same sequencing platform. Both class I and class II loci were covered by HLA typing, at four-digit resolution. Typing coverage differed by locus: A, B, C, DRB1 and DQB1 were typed in roughly 620-640 donors, DQA1 in 522, DPA1 in some 610, and DPB1 in 450 to 490. About 5 DR-DQ haplotypes were handled as single units for association and clustering, since linkage in the cohort was strong. Among about 370 genotyped donors of the cohort, an average of approximately 240,000 unique TCR beta nucleotide sequences was sequenced per donor, of which 15% to 20% were non-productive.

Library preparation used the immunoSEQ multiplex PCR assay. The multiplex PCR relied on a mix of 60 forward primers for TCR Vbeta segments and 13 reverse primers for TCR Jbeta segments. A multiplex PCR assay on genomic DNA amplified the CDR3 region of rearranged TCR beta genes. On the Illumina HiSeq System, the amplified TCR beta libraries were sequenced as 87-base-pair reads. The paper's processing steps were these. A later analysis tallied tens of millions of unique TCR beta chains across the 666 repertoires, and around 10 million of those chains were shared by two or more donors. A nearest-neighbor algorithm error-corrected the raw reads and collapsed the reads into unique sequences, merging closely related sequences to remove PCR and sequencing errors. Alignment of CDR3 sequences to IMGT reference sequences was used to assign V, D and J gene segments. For a sequence to be retained, at least a six-nucleotide match to both a V gene segment and a J gene segment was required. A rearrangement counted as productive if the CDR3 had no stop codons and remained in frame with V and J, and every other rearrangement counted as non-productive. Following IMGT convention, CDR3 was defined as the stretch from the second conserved V-encoded cysteine up to the conserved J-encoded phenylalanine. Sequences without an unambiguous match to a single V gene segment were excluded from the earlier analysis of approximately 560 of the donors. In an earlier analysis of almost 600 of the donors, a V segment was called functional when productive rearrangements were above 56.7%, and segregating when the standard deviation between donors exceeded 5%. A statistical classification framework was built to diagnose cytomegalovirus status from the catalog of TCR beta chain sequences. A later analysis assigned V and J genes by comparing TCR nucleotide sequences with IMGT/GENE-DB human TR gene sequences. A later analysis assigned CDR3 sequences and most-parsimonious VDJ recombination scenarios with the TCRdist pipeline. A later analysis defined each TCR beta chain by its CDR3 amino acid sequence plus V-gene family, and excluded reads lacking a unique V-gene family. To address suspected cross-contamination and a sequencing artifact, a later analysis removed around 590 highly shared, low-generation-probability nucleotide sequences. For each public chain, a later analysis derived a clonal expansion index from normalized ranks of inferred template counts within each repertoire. A later analysis computed generation probabilities with a VDJ recombination model fitted to out-of-frame rearrangements, and checked the results against IGoR. A later analysis scored TCR-TCR, TCR-HLA and TCR-CMV co-occurrence with hypergeometric tests, applying a repertoire-size bias correction to TCR pairs. To estimate false discovery rates, a later analysis permuted the HLA or CMV assignments 20 times. In a later analysis, co-occurring TCRs were grouped using DBSCAN, and TCRdist sequence similarity was added for clustering within HLA-allele-positive subsets. Repertoires with fewer than 30,000 or more than 120,000 public chains, plus five repertoires with anomalous nucleotide sharing, were excluded from co-occurrence clustering. As stored in TCRdb, this immuneACCESS dataset retains in-frame rearrangements with V and J assigned. A fraction of the clones does not appear; measured against another copy, unresolved V genes explain less than half of the discrepancy, and the remainder lacks a known reason. V and J calls and clone size follow that table, whereas D and trimming were derived from the DNA. The sample table shows 200,000 or so clones, and approximately 84% are seen once. The top ten clonotypes cover around 4% of the sample.

The paper's findings and limits, for the study overall: An earlier analysis of approximately 600 of the donors showed that most TCR beta V segments appeared in productive rearrangements either about 87% or about 30% of the time, which broadly matched IMGT annotations. In both the original and validation cohorts, the classifier was reported to diagnose cytomegalovirus status with high specificity and sensitivity. A later genetic analysis reported fewer N-insertions in productive TCRs among donors in an Asian-associated ancestry cluster than the 666-donor mean. According to a later analysis, TCR association rates differed among HLA loci, with DRB1 alleles showing the most associated TCRs and HLA-C alleles showing the fewest. Immune exposure information for the cohort was limited to CMV serostatus. A further reported finding was that TCR beta sequences accurately predicted the HLA-A and HLA-B alleles for most subjects in the first cohort. When HLA alleles, especially DR and DQ, strongly co-occurred, TCR associations were difficult to assign to individual alleles. A group of highly shared sequence variants was considered likely to be a technical artifact of the sequencing pipeline. In this cohort, only TCR beta chains were sequenced, and detectable features were limited by the absence of alpha or paired-chain data. A later analysis associated 15,000 to 20,000 TCR beta sequences with specific HLA alleles at a false discovery rate of 0.05. It was suggested by the authors that the approach could potentially be generalized to other disease states and immunological phenotypes. V-gene and J-gene trimming of TCR beta chains was associated with a missense DCLRE1C variant in a later genetic analysis, and the association was replicated in an independent cohort. Linkage disequilibrium might explain the correlated functional status among segregating V segments, but an unknown experimental factor could not be ruled out. Most CMV-associated TCR beta chains appeared to be HLA-restricted in a later analysis, and the HLA associations seemed to be driven largely by CMV exposure. A later analysis found that HLA-associated TCR beta chains were more clonally expanded and had lower generation probabilities than equally common non-associated chains. The 87-base-pair reads could not distinguish some IMGT-functional V segments, including TRBV6-2 and TRBV6-3, so those segments were excluded. The study gave a list of about 170 TCR beta chains associated with cytomegalovirus. The presence/absence analyses assumed that sequencing depth was roughly uniform across donors, and that assumption may not be true. Because some donors lacked HLA typing at each locus, the association tests relied only on the typed subset. Three of the identified cytomegalovirus-associated TCR beta chains were confirmed in vitro to be specific for cytomegalovirus antigens. Most TCR sequences were observed very rarely across donors, whereas some public TCRs were present in many individuals. A later analysis reported that several top co-occurrence clusters appeared linked to parvovirus B19, influenza, CMV and Epstein-Barr virus. Approximately 18 rarely observed V segments, including chromosome 9 orphons, were excluded from the earlier analysis of some 590 of the donors because counts were too low.

The cohort consisted of approximately 670 healthy bone marrow donors. Cohort members were all nominally healthy when sampled, although unrecorded immune exposures were likely present. The donor was CMV seronegative and was included in the group of 352 seronegative cohort members. Every donor gave a peripheral blood sample, and the peripheral blood mononuclear cells from that sample were used for TCR beta sequencing. Genomic DNA extraction from the blood cell samples was performed with the Qiagen DNeasy Blood Extraction Kit. The CDR3 spans 15 residues, from the cysteine through the phenylalanine. Of the read, only the CDR3 DNA is kept; its 45 bases are in frame from base 1. Unmatched junction bases come to 11, with V trimmed by 6 bases and J by 8 bases. In the germline V gene (reference sequence), CDR1 corresponds to LNHDA and CDR2 to SQIVND.

The source is a man aged 50 to 59 in good health and CMV-seronegative. Source material: PBMCs. The V and J genes are TRBV19 and TRBJ1-4; 8 central nucleotides agree with TRBD1. The DNA sequence reads TGTGCCAGTAGGAGCAAACAGGGGGTGTGGGAAAAACTGTTTTTT. Its translation is CASRSKQGVWEKLFF.